This T cell receptor (beta chain) was captured in a study of immune evolution from preneoplasia to lung adenocarcinoma. The V segment lost 6 bases and the J segment 8 bases; nucleotides outside the gene matches: 5. The CDR3 has 13 residues. The germline gives CDR1 MNHNS, CDR2 SASEGT. Study-wide points: Top clone frequencies peaked in normal lung, apparently declining through invasive adenocarcinoma. Clonality was highest in normal lung, lower in later-stage lesions apparently.

Worth noting for this clone: Antigen: not known.

Patients had resection in Japan or China between the mid-2010s and the late 2010s. Sequencing was performed with immunoSEQ multiplex PCR; in TCRdb, only in-frame clones are kept and a portion is missing. The data hold around 5,000 clones, with approximately 72% observed a single time. The material sequenced was FFPE normal lung tissue adjacent to the tumor. The sequence was obtained from a person aged 50 or older with lung adenocarcinoma. The chain joins TRBV6-1 to TRBJ1-3; 9 nucleotides line up with TRBD1. CDR3 protein: CASSHDRGYTIYF. As DNA, the CDR3 is TGTGCCAGCAGCCACGACAGGGGGTACACCATATATTTT.